This T cell receptor beta chain originates from a study of T-cell memory formation after mild COVID-19. CDR3 length: 16 residues. Germline values: CDR1 MNHEY, CDR2 SVGEGT. The V end lost 4 bases, the J end lost 3 bases, and 19 bases lay between the germline ends. Overall study findings and caveats: Unconfirmed was the SARS-CoV-2 specificity of second-wave clones that peaked on day 37.

TCRdb recomputed calls from the 5' RACE reads with MiXCR, one row per CDR3 protein. This sample has 250,000 to 350,000 distinct CDR3 sequences; approximately 15% occur once, and the top ten carry about a fifth. This clonotype has just a few counts. Its specificity is unknown. The receptor was isolated from a man aged 18-30 years who had mild COVID-19 (a few samples of this study predate the infection). Cell type and time point are not known. The rearrangement uses TRBV6-2 or TRBV6-3 and TRBJ2-7; D is possibly TRBD1 (5 bases). The sample comprised PBMCs or a T cell subset sorted from them (not recorded which). The CDR3 region has the DNA TGTGCCAGCAGTTCTACGACAGCCAGGGTAGGCTACGAGCAGTACTTC. Protein sequence: CASSSTTARVGYEQYF.